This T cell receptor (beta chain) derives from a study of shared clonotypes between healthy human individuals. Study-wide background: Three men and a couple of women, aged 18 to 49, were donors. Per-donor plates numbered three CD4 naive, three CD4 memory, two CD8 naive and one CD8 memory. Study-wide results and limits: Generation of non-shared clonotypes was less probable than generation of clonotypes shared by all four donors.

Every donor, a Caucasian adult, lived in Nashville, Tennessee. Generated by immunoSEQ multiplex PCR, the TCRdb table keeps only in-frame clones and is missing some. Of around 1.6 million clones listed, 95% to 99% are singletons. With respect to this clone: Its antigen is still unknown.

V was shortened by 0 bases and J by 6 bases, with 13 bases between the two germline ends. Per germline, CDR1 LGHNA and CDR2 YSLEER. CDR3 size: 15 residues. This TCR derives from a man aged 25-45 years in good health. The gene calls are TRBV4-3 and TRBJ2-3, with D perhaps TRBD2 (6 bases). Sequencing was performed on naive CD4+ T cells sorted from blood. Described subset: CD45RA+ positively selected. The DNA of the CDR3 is TGCGCCAGCAGCCAAGATGGAGGGACGTGGGATACGCAGTATTTT. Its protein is CASSQDGGTWDTQYF.